These T cell receptor beta chains were read from a single sample in a study of T-cell memory formation after mild COVID-19. MiXCR, applied by TCRdb to the 5' RACE reads, yields one record per CDR3 protein. The sample holds roughly 400,000 distinct CDR3 sequences, approximately 19% seen once. The sequencing sample was made of PBMCs or a T cell subset sorted from them (not recorded which). Every receptor here comes from a young man who had mild COVID-19 (a few samples of this study predate the infection). Cell type and time point are not known. CDR3s include the opening cysteine and the closing phenylalanine or tryptophan. A D gene is named only where the DNA matches it firmly. Size is stated for part of the rows, as once, few or many counts, or as a class when the clone is expanded.

v_gene	d_gene	j_gene	abundance	CDR3nt	CDR3aa
TRBV7-9	-	TRBJ1-5	-	TGTGCCAGCAGCTCCATCCCGGGAGGCGTAGTACATTTT	CASSSIPGGVVHF
TRBV7-2	-	TRBJ1-5	-	TGTGCCAGCAGCCGAGGGGGAACTAGCAATCAGCCCCAGCATTTT	CASSRGGTSNQPQHF
TRBV2	-	TRBJ2-3	few	TGTGCCAGCAACGTAAGAGATACGCAGTATTTT	CASNVRDTQYF
TRBV15	-	TRBJ2-5	many	TGTGCCACCCAAGTAAAGGAGACCCAGTACTTC	CATQVKETQYF
TRBV7-3	-	TRBJ1-2	-	TGTGCCAGCAGCTTAACCCCAGGGGAAGGCTACACCTTC	CASSLTPGEGYTF
TRBV15	TRBD1	TRBJ1-5	-	TGTGCCACCAGCAGGAGAGGACAGGGTGTTGATCAGCCCCAGCATTTT	CATSRRGQGVDQPQHF
TRBV28	TRBD1	TRBJ1-6	many	TGTGCCAGCGGCTGGCCGGGACAGGGGAATTCACCCCTCCACTTT	CASGWPGQGNSPLHF
TRBV7-6	-	TRBJ2-7	few	TGTGCCAGCAGCTTGGGTTCCTGGGGGTCCTACGAGCAGTACTTC	CASSLGSWGSYEQYF
TRBV7-2	-	TRBJ2-7	few	TGTGCCAGCAGCCCGCCCTGGAGGGCCGAGCAGTACTTC	CASSPPWRAEQYF
TRBV7-3	TRBD2	TRBJ2-1	-	TGTGCCAGCAGCTTAAGGGCGGGAGAAGCGTATGAGCAGTTCTTC	CASSLRAGEAYEQFF
TRBV6-2/TRBV6-3	-	TRBJ1-1	-	TGTGCCAGCATCCCGGGGACGAGTGGCACTGAAGCTTTCTTT	CASIPGTSGTEAFF
TRBV7-6	-	TRBJ2-7	few	TGTGCCAGCAGCTTAGATCACGGCACCTACGAGCAGTACTTC	CASSLDHGTYEQYF
TRBV5-1	TRBD2	TRBJ2-2	-	TGCGCCAGCAGCCTTACTAGCGGGGGGGCCCCGAACACCGGGGAGCTGTTTTTT	CASSLTSGGAPNTGELFF
TRBV7-2	TRBD2	TRBJ2-2	few	TGTGCCAGCAGCTTCCTAGCGGGGGTAACCGGGGAGCTGTTTTTT	CASSFLAGVTGELFF
TRBV7-9	TRBD1	TRBJ2-5	few	TGTGCCAGCAGCGCCCTACAGGGGGCAGAGGAGACCCAGTACTTC	CASSALQGAEETQYF
TRBV4-3	-	TRBJ2-1	-	TGCGCCAGCAGCCCCCGACCCTTGATAGCGGCCTACAATGAGCAGTTCTTC	CASSPRPLIAAYNEQFF
TRBV12-3/TRBV12-4	-	TRBJ1-1	few	TGTGCCAGCAGTTTCATGCGCACTGAAGCTTTCTTT	CASSFMRTEAFF
TRBV20-1	-	TRBJ2-3	-	TGCAGTGTTAGCGATACGCAGTATTTT	CSVSDTQYF
TRBV28	-	TRBJ1-2	-	TGTGCCAGCAGCCATCTCGAGTGGAACTATGGCTACACCTTC	CASSHLEWNYGYTF
TRBV5-1	-	TRBJ2-2	-	TGCGCCAGCACCTTTCCGGGGCCTACGAACACCGGGGAGCTGTTTTTT	CASTFPGPTNTGELFF
TRBV4-3	-	TRBJ1-2	-	TGCGCCAGCAGCCAAGGGGCAAGTAATAACTATGGCTACACCTTC	CASSQGASNNYGYTF
TRBV9	-	TRBJ2-5	few	TGTGCCAGCAGCGTCCGGGCGGGGGCGGTTGAGACCCAGTACTTC	CASSVRAGAVETQYF
TRBV5-5	TRBD2	TRBJ2-3	few	TGTGCCAGCAGGGGAGGGACTCCCACCTTGTCGCAGTATTTT	CASRGGTPTLSQYF
TRBV4-1	-	TRBJ1-1	-	TGCGCCAGCAGCCAGTCAGGGGCTGGGAACACTGAAGCTTTCTTT	CASSQSGAGNTEAFF
TRBV19	TRBD1	TRBJ1-1	-	TGTGCCAGTAGTAGAATTCCCCAGGGGGCAGCTGAAGCTTTCTTT	CASSRIPQGAAEAFF
TRBV10-3	-	TRBJ1-1	-	TGTGCCATCAGTGAGTCGACGGGGGGCACTGAAGCTTTCTTT	CAISESTGGTEAFF
TRBV7-8	-	TRBJ2-5	-	TGTGCCAGCAGCTTTCGATCGGGGCAAGAGACACAGTACTTC	CASSFRSGQETQYF
TRBV12-5	TRBD1	TRBJ1-3	-	TGTGCTAGTGGTCGCGGGACAGGGGGAAACACCATATATTTT	CASGRGTGGNTIYF
TRBV11-2	TRBD1	TRBJ1-2	few	TGTGCCAGCAGCCCAGGGGGAGTGGGCTATGGCTACACCTTC	CASSPGGVGYGYTF
TRBV12-3/TRBV12-4	-	TRBJ2-1	-	TGTGCCAGCAGTTTAGTAGACAGATATTACAATGAGCAGTTCTTC	CASSLVDRYYNEQFF
TRBV7-2	TRBD1	TRBJ2-5	-	TGTGCCAGCAGCGACAGGGGGGGAGAGACCCAGTACTTC	CASSDRGGETQYF
TRBV24-1	-	TRBJ1-1	-	TGTGCCACCAGTGATTGGGCGGACAGTGAAGCTTTCTTT	CATSDWADSEAFF
TRBV10-2	TRBD1	TRBJ2-7	few	TGCGCCAGCAGGGCGGACAGGGGTGTACACGAGCAGTACTTC	CASRADRGVHEQYF
TRBV4-3	-	TRBJ1-2	-	TGCGCCAGCAGCCAACCGGGGACGAGGAGGGATGGCTACACCTTC	CASSQPGTRRDGYTF
TRBV18	TRBD2	TRBJ2-5	few	TGTGCCAGCGTACCGCCAGCGGGGGAGACCCAGTACTTC	CASVPPAGETQYF
TRBV29-1	-	TRBJ2-4	-	TGCAGCGTTGTTAGCCATGGAGCCAAAAACATTCAGTACTTC	CSVVSHGAKNIQYF
TRBV6-5	TRBD1	TRBJ1-1	-	TGTGCCAGCAGAGACAGGGGGCTCGAGGAGAACACTGAAGCTTTCTTT	CASRDRGLEENTEAFF
TRBV6-6	-	TRBJ2-3	few	TGTGCCAGCAGTTACTCAGGATCCAGACTGGATACGCAGTATTTT	CASSYSGSRLDTQYF
TRBV4-1	-	TRBJ1-2	-	TGCGCCAGCAGCCACCCCGCAACCGGAAGGGACCATGGCTACACCTTC	CASSHPATGRDHGYTF
TRBV7-7	-	TRBJ1-4	few	TGTGCTAGCAGCTTGGGCCATAATGAAAAACTGTTTTTT	CASSLGHNEKLFF
TRBV7-2	-	TRBJ1-6	-	TGTGCCAGCACCACTACGGCCAACTCCTATAATTCACCCCTCCACTTT	CASTTTANSYNSPLHF
TRBV10-1	-	TRBJ2-3	-	TGCGCCAGCGGGGAGCAGGATACGCAGTATTTT	CASGEQDTQYF
TRBV7-9	TRBD1	TRBJ1-5	-	TGTGCCAGCAGCTTAGGGACAGGGGTATCTCAGCCCCAGCATTTT	CASSLGTGVSQPQHF
TRBV29-1	-	TRBJ2-3	few	TGCAGCGTAGAGACGGGACAAAGGACAGATACGCAGTATTTT	CSVETGQRTDTQYF
TRBV6-5	-	TRBJ2-7	-	TGTGCCACCCAGACTACCAGGCTCCACGAGCAGTACTTC	CATQTTRLHEQYF
TRBV7-9	-	TRBJ1-5	few	TGTGCCGTACCCGGGGACAATAATCAGCCCCAGCATTTT	CAVPGDNNQPQHF
TRBV20-1	-	TRBJ1-5	few	TGCAGTGCTAGTTTCAGGGGTCGCAATCAGCCCCAGCATTTT	CSASFRGRNQPQHF
TRBV10-3	-	TRBJ2-7	few	TGTGCCATCAGCCAGAACTACGAGCAGTACTTC	CAISQNYEQYF
TRBV4-1	-	TRBJ2-7	-	TGCGCCAGCAGCCCCCGGGACTCACCCAACGAGCAGTACTTC	CASSPRDSPNEQYF
TRBV15	-	TRBJ2-3	-	TGTGCCACCAGCAGAGACCTAACAGGGAAGGGGGACGATACGCAGTATTTT	CATSRDLTGKGDDTQYF
TRBV27	-	TRBJ1-2	-	TGTGCCTCTGCCGAGAGAAACTATGGCTACACCTTC	CASAERNYGYTF
TRBV12-3/TRBV12-4	-	TRBJ1-6	few	TGTGCCAGCAGTATAGGACCCAATTCACCCCTCCACTTT	CASSIGPNSPLHF
TRBV12-3/TRBV12-4	-	TRBJ2-5	many	TGTGCCAGCAGCCAAGACGCGGGGTCGCAAGAGACCCAGTACTTC	CASSQDAGSQETQYF